Shown below are 9 T cell receptor beta chains from a single sample sequenced in a study of blood T cell repertoires in COVID-19. Method: immunoSEQ multiplex PCR; TCRdb's copy keeps in-frame clones and lacks some. Of 190,000 or so clones in the sample, about 83% were seen once. What was sequenced was peripheral blood. The origin of the receptors is a woman younger than 35 who had recovered from COVID-19.

The chain links TRBV7-9 to TRBJ2-1; 13 nucleotides agree with TRBD2. Trimming cost V 5 bases and J 7 bases; bases outside gene matches: 8. Germline V gives CDR1 SEHNR, CDR2 FQNEAQ (reference sequence). The CDR3 runs 16 residues. In DNA form, the CDR3 reads TGTGCCAGCAGCGAGATACTAGCGGGAGGGCTGAATGAGCAGTTCTTC. Amino acid sequence: CASSEILAGGLNEQFF.

The V gene is TRBV7-9, the J gene TRBJ2-1; 9 bases agree with TRBD2. V was pared by 11 bases and J by 5 bases, with 4 bases of the junction left unmatched. The germline V gene encodes CDR1 SEHNR and CDR2 FQNEAQ (reference sequence). The CDR3 consists of 12 residues. CDR3 sequence (DNA): TGTGCCGCGGGGGGGGCCGACAATGAGCAGTTCTTC. It translates to CAAGGADNEQFF.

This chain connects TRBV9 to TRBJ2-1, with TRBD2 matching over 12 bases. J was trimmed by 7 bases and V by 2 bases; bases with no gene match: 7. CDR3 size: 16 residues. Per the germline V gene, CDR1 is SGDLS and CDR2 is YYNGEE. CDR3 bases: TGTGCCAGCAGCGTCCCTAGCGGGGGGGATCCTAATGAGCAGTTCTTC. It specifies CASSVPSGGDPNEQFF.

CDR3: CASSLGLRDRPQETQYF. CDR3 DNA: TGTGCCAGTTCTTTAGGCCTCCGGGACAGACCCCAAGAGACCCAGTACTTC. The chain joins TRBV11-2 to TRBJ2-5; 7 nucleotides agree with TRBD1. V trimming: 9 bases; J trimming: 1 base; junction bases outside the gene matches: 17. CDR3 length equals 17 residues. The germline V gene encodes CDR1 SGHAT and CDR2 FQNNGV. Combining the CDR3 with reference TRBV11-2 and TRBJ2-5 gives the whole variable domain EAGVAQSPRYKIIEKRQSVAFWCNPISGHATLYWYQQILGQGPKLLIQFQNNGVVDDSQLPKDRFSAERLKGVDSTLKIQPAKLEDSAVYLCASSLGLRDRPQETQYFGPGTRLLVL.

This clone was observed once. This sequence joins TRBV6-5 and TRBJ1-2, with D perhaps TRBD1 (6 bases). Germline values: CDR1 MNHEY, CDR2 SVGAGI. The CDR3 extends over 14 amino acids. V was trimmed by 6 bases and J by 8 bases, leaving 19 bases between them. The CDR3 DNA follows: TGTGCCAGCAGCCGTGAGGGGGTCCTTCGAGGCTACACCTTC. It is translated as CASSREGVLRGYTF.

This chain links TRBV30 with TRBJ2-1, with D possibly being TRBD1 (6 bases). Germline CDR1 is GTSNPN and CDR2 is SVGIG (reference sequence). Deletions cut 0 bases from V and 7 bases from J, with 13 bases between. This CDR3 has 14 residues. The CDR3 DNA follows: TGTGCCTGGAGTGTACGGGGAAGGGGGAATGAGCAGTTCTTC. As protein: CAWSVRGRGNEQFF.

The CDR3 DNA is TGTGCCAGTAGTAGGGGACAGGGCAATGAGCAGTTCTTC. Its protein product is CASSRGQGNEQFF. The rearrangement uses TRBV19 and TRBJ2-1; 9 bases align to TRBD1. J lost 6 bases, V lost 4 bases, and 1 base had no gene match. Germline CDR1 reads LNHDA; CDR2 reads SQIVND (reference sequence). This CDR3 has 13 residues.

This clone was seen just once. The CDR3 coding sequence is TGTGCCAGCAGTCGCACAGGGGACTATGGCTACACCTTC. Translation gives CASSRTGDYGYTF. The genes are TRBV7-9 and TRBJ1-2, with 7 positions matching TRBD1. Unmatched junction bases numbered 4, after V lost 6 bases and J lost 3 bases. The CDR3 runs to 13 residues. Looked up from germline, CDR1 is SEHNR and CDR2 is FQNEAQ (reference sequence).

The genes are TRBV5-5 and TRBJ1-3; perhaps TRBD1 as D (5 bases). V gave up 0 bases and J gave up 3 bases, with 16 bases separating them. This CDR3 has 17 residues. Germline V CDR1 and CDR2: SGHKS, YYEKEE (reference sequence). The CDR3: CASSLGRVSHLGNTIYF. The CDR3 DNA reads as TGTGCCAGCAGCTTGGGCAGGGTTTCTCACCTTGGAAACACCATATATTTT.